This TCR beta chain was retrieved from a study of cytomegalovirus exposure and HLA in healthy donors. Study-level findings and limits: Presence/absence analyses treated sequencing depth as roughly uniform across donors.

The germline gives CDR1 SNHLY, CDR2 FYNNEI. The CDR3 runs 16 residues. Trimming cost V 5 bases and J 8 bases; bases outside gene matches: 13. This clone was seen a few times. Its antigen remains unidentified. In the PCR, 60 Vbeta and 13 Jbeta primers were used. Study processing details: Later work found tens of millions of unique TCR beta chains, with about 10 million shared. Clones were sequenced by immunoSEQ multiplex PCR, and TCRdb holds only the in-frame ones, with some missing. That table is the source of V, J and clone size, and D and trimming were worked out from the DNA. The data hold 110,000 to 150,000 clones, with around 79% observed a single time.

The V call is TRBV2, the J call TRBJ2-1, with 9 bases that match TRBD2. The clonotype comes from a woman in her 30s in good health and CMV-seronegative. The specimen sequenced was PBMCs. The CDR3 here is CASSWGGGGASDEQFF. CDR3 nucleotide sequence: TGTGCCAGCAGTTGGGGGGGCGGGGGGGCCTCGGATGAGCAGTTCTTC.